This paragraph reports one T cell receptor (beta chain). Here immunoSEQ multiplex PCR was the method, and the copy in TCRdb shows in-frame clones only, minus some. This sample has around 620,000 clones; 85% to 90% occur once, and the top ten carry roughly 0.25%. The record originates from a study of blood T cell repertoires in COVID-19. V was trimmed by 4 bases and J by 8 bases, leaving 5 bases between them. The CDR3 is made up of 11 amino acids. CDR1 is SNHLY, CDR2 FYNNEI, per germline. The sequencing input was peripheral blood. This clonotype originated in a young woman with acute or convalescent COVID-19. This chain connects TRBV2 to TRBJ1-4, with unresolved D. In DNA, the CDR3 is TGTGCCAGCAGTGGGGAGGAAAAACTGTTTTTT. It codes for CASSGEEKLFF. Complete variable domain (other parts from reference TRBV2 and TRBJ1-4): EPEVTQTPSHQVTQMGQEVILRCVPISNHLYFYWYRQILGQKVEFLVSFYNNEISEKSEIFDDQFSVERPDGSNFTLKIRSTKLEDSAMYFCASSGEEKLFFGSGTQLSVL.